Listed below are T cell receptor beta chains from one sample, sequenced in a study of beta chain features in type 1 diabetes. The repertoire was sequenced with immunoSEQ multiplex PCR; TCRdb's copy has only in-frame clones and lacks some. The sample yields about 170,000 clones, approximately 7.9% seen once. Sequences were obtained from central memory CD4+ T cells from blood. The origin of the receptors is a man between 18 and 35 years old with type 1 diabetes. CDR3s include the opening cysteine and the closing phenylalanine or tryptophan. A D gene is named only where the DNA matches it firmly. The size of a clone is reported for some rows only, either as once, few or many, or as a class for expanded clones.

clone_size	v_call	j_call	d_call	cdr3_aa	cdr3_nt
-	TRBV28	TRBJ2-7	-	CASSFPLTGPRQSSYEQYF	TGTGCCAGCAGCTTCCCCCTGACAGGACCTCGACAGAGCTCCTACGAGCAGTACTTC
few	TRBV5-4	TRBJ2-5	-	CASSLFHTGETQYF	TGTGCCAGCAGCTTGTTTCACACGGGGGAGACCCAGTACTTC
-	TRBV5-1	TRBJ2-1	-	CASTQAGTNYNEQFF	TGCGCCAGCACCCAGGCGGGAACCAACTACAATGAGCAGTTCTTC
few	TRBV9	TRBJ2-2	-	CASSPTVSSLTGELFF	TGTGCCAGCAGCCCCACCGTTAGCTCCCTAACCGGGGAGCTGTTTTTT
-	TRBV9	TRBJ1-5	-	CASSVEAGGGQPQHF	TGTGCCAGCAGCGTAGAGGCGGGGGGTGGTCAGCCCCAGCATTTT
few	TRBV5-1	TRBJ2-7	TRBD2	CASSSQTSGLAGVEQYF	TGCGCCAGCAGCTCCCAAACCTCGGGACTAGCGGGAGTCGAGCAGTACTTC
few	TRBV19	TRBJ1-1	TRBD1	CASSIFGQGDTEAFF	TGTGCCAGTAGTATTTTCGGACAGGGCGACACTGAAGCTTTCTTT
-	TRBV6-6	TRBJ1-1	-	CASSFPTVTEAFF	TGTGCCAGCAGTTTTCCGACAGTCACTGAAGCTTTCTTT
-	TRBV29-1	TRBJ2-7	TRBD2	CSVVGSAGGPYEQYF	TGCAGCGTTGTGGGTTCGGCGGGGGGGCCGTACGAGCAGTACTTC
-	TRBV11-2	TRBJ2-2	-	CASSVGEDTGELFF	TGTGCCAGCAGCGTCGGGGAAGACACCGGGGAGCTGTTTTTT
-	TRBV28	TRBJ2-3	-	CAMGPPNTDTQYF	TGTGCCATGGGCCCACCCAACACAGATACGCAGTATTTT
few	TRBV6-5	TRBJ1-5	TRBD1	CASSLSYRGGQPQHF	TGTGCCAGCAGCCTTTCCTACAGGGGAGGTCAGCCCCAGCATTTT
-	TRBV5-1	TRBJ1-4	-	CATHRGDSTNEKLFF	TGCGCCACCCATCGGGGGGATTCAACTAATGAAAAACTGTTTTTT
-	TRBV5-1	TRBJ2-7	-	CASSLEVGAAYEQYF	TGCGCCAGCAGCTTGGAGGTGGGGGCAGCATACGAGCAGTACTTC
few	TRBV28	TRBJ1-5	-	CASSWTPNQPQHF	TGTGCCAGCAGTTGGACACCGAATCAGCCCCAGCATTTT
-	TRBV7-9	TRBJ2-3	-	CASQDSSTDTQYF	TGTGCCAGCCAGGACTCATCCACAGATACGCAGTATTTT
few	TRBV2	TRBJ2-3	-	CASSHSPDTQYF	TGTGCCAGCAGCCACTCTCCAGATACGCAGTATTTT
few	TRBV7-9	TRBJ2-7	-	CASSPEVPPTYEQYF	TGTGCCAGCAGCCCGGAGGTACCCCCTACCTACGAGCAGTACTTC
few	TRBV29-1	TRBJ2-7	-	CSVSSMGAAYEQYF	TGCAGCGTCTCATCAATGGGGGCCGCCTACGAGCAGTACTTC
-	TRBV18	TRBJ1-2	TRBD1	CASSAAGTAYGYTF	TGTGCCAGCTCAGCGGCCGGGACAGCCTATGGCTACACCTTC
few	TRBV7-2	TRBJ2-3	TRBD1	CASSLAAGGSTDTQYF	TGTGCCAGCAGCTTAGCGGCAGGGGGCAGCACAGATACGCAGTATTTT
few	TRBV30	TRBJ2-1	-	CAWGGLNNEQFF	TGTGCCTGGGGGGGACTGAACAATGAGCAGTTCTTC
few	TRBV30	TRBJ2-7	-	CAWSVTSGPQGEQYF	TGTGCCTGGAGTGTGACGAGCGGGCCCCAAGGAGAGCAGTACTTC
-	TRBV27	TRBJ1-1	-	CASSSPPRQRPAFF	TGTGCCAGCAGCTCCCCGCCTCGACAGCGTCCGGCTTTCTTT
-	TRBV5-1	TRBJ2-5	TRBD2	CASSSLPGLAQETQYF	TGCGCCAGCAGCTCCCTCCCGGGACTAGCCCAAGAGACCCAGTACTTC
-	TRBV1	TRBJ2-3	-	CTSSQGSGRVTDTQYF	TGCACCAGCAGCCAAGGTAGCGGGAGGGTTACAGATACGCAGTATTTT
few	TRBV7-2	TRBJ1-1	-	CASSPHLNTEAFF	TGTGCCAGCAGCCCCCATCTGAACACTGAAGCTTTCTTT
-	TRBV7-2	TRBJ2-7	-	CASSLGSGEQYF	TGTGCCAGCAGCTTAGGGTCGGGCGAGCAGTACTTC
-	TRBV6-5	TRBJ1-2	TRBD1	CASRLGQGVYGYTF	TGTGCCAGCAGGCTGGGACAGGGGGTCTATGGCTACACCTTC
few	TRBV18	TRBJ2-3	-	CASSPIRRTSTDTQYF	TGTGCCAGCTCACCGATCCGACGGACTAGCACAGATACGCAGTATTTT
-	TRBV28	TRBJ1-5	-	CASSLETENQPQHF	TGTGCCAGCAGTTTAGAGACAGAAAATCAGCCCCAGCATTTT
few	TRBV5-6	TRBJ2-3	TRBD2	CASSSGLAGDTDTQYF	TGTGCCAGCAGCTCTGGACTAGCGGGTGACACAGATACGCAGTATTTT
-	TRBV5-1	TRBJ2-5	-	CASSSLGGNQETQYF	TGCGCCAGCAGCTCTCTAGGGGGAAATCAAGAGACCCAGTACTTC
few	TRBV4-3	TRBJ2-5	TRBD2	CASSRSAGGLKETQYF	TGCGCCAGCAGCCGTTCAGCGGGGGGTTTAAAAGAGACCCAGTACTTC
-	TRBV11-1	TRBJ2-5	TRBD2	CASSALTAGEGETQYF	TGTGCCAGCAGTGCCCTTACAGCGGGAGAGGGCGAGACCCAGTACTTC
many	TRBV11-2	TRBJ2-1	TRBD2	CASSSLAGGYNEQFF	TGTGCCAGCAGCTCCTTAGCGGGGGGATACAATGAGCAGTTCTTC
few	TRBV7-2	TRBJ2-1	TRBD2	CASSLGGGYNEQFF	TGTGCCAGCAGCTTAGGGGGAGGGTACAATGAGCAGTTCTTC
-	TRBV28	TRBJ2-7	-	CASNRVRDEQYF	TGTGCCAGCAACAGGGTCAGGGACGAGCAGTACTTC
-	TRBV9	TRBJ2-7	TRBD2	CASSVSTSGTWGIGQIYEQYF	TGTGCCAGCAGCGTAAGCACTAGCGGGACGTGGGGTATCGGACAGATCTACGAGCAGTACTTC
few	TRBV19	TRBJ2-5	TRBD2	CASSRSSGSGKTQYF	TGTGCCAGTAGTCGGAGTAGCGGGAGTGGAAAGACCCAGTACTTC
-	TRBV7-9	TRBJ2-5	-	CASSFGRGRQETQYF	TGTGCCAGCAGCTTCGGGCGGGGGCGGCAAGAGACCCAGTACTTC
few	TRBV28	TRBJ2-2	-	CASKRDTNTGELFF	TGTGCCAGCAAGCGGGACACGAACACCGGGGAGCTGTTTTTT
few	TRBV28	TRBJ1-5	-	CASSLLYKRGQNQPQHF	TGTGCCAGCAGTTTATTGTATAAGAGAGGGCAGAATCAGCCCCAGCATTTT
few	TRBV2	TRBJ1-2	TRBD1	CASSVEGTGYGYTF	TGTGCCAGCAGTGTAGAGGGGACAGGCTATGGCTACACCTTC
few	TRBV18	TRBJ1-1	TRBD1	CASSPPRGQNGVNTEAFF	TGTGCCAGCTCACCACCGAGGGGGCAGAATGGGGTGAACACTGAAGCTTTCTTT
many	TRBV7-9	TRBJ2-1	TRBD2	CASSTSGGRPYNEQFF	TGTGCCAGCAGCACTAGCGGGGGGAGACCATACAATGAGCAGTTCTTC
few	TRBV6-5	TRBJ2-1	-	CASSQIENEQFF	TGTGCCAGCAGCCAAATCGAGAATGAGCAGTTCTTC
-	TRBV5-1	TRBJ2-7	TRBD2	CASSSGGPDEQYF	TGCGCCAGCAGTTCGGGGGGGCCCGACGAGCAGTACTTC
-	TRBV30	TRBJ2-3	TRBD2	CAWSSGGVTFGTDTQYF	TGTGCCTGGTCTAGCGGGGGGGTGACTTTTGGCACAGATACGCAGTATTTT
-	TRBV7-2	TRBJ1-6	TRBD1	CASSSQGANSPLHF	TGTGCCAGCAGCAGTCAGGGGGCAAATTCACCCCTCCACTTT
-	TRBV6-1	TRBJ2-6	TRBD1	CASSHDRAGANVLTF	TGTGCCAGCAGTCACGACAGGGCTGGGGCCAACGTCCTGACTTTC
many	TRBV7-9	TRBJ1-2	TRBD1	CASSPGQGSDGYTF	TGTGCCAGCAGTCCGGGACAGGGTAGTGATGGCTACACCTTC